This TCR beta chain is from a study of beta chain features in type 1 diabetes. The CDR3 is 14 residues long. Germline CDR1 and CDR2: SGHTA and FQGTGA. Trimming cost V 5 bases and J 7 bases, with 14 bases left between them. What was sequenced were expressed TCRB transcripts, since all of the isolated RNA had been reverse transcribed. Repertoires were generated with immunoSEQ multiplex PCR, while TCRdb's copy carries only in-frame clones and drops some. The data hold 600,000 to 650,000 clones, with roughly 15% observed a single time. The genes are TRBV7-3 and TRBJ2-2; unclear D gene. Specimen: naive CD4+ T cells from blood. The sequence came from a man between 18 and 29 years old in good health. CDR3 in amino acids: CASSRRFLDGELFF. CDR3 coding DNA: TGTGCCAGCAGCAGACGTTTCCTCGACGGGGAGCTGTTTTTT.